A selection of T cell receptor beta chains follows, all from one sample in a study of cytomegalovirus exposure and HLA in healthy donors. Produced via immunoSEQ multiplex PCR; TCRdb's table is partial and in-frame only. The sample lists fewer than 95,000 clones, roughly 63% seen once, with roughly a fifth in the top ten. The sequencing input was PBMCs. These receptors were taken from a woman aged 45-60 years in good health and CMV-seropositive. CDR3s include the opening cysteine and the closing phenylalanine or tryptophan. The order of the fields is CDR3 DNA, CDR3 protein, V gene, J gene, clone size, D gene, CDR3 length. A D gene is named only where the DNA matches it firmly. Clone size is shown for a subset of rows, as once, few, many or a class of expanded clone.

TGTGCCACCAAGTGGGGCTACTACGAGCAGTACTTC,CATKWGYYEQYF,TRBV28,TRBJ2-7,NA,NA,12
TGCGCCAGCAGCTTGGAGGGCAGGGGCGGTGGCTACACCTTC,CASSLEGRGGGYTF,TRBV5-1,TRBJ1-2,NA,NA,14
TGTGCCTGGAGCCTAACGGGACATCAAGCTTTCTTT,CAWSLTGHQAFF,TRBV30,TRBJ1-1,few,NA,12
TGCGCCAGCAGCTTGCCTTACCAAGAGACCCAGTACTTC,CASSLPYQETQYF,TRBV5-1,TRBJ2-5,NA,NA,13
TGTGCCAGTAGTATACCAATCGGAGGTCACCACACCTTC,CASSIPIGGHHTF,TRBV19,TRBJ1-2,NA,NA,13
TGTGCCAGCAGCGCGACTAGCGGGGGCCTTTCCGAGCAGTACTTC,CASSATSGGLSEQYF,TRBV9,TRBJ2-7,NA,TRBD2,15
TGTGCCAGCAGCCGGACAGGGGGCGGGGGTGGCTACACCTTC,CASSRTGGGGGYTF,TRBV9,TRBJ1-2,NA,TRBD1,14
TGCAGCGGGGAGGCTGGCACTGAAGCTTTCTTT,CSGEAGTEAFF,TRBV29-1,TRBJ1-1,NA,NA,11
TGTGCCAGCAGTTTAACAGAGCCCTCCTACAATGAGCAGTTCTTC,CASSLTEPSYNEQFF,TRBV27,TRBJ2-1,NA,NA,15
TGTGCCAGCAGCTTAGGGCTAGCGGGGGAAAATGAGCAGTTCTTC,CASSLGLAGENEQFF,TRBV7-6,TRBJ2-1,NA,TRBD2,15
TGTGCCATCAGTGAGTGGCTTGACAGTTGGCCGAACACTGAAGCTTTCTTT,CAISEWLDSWPNTEAFF,TRBV10-3,TRBJ1-1,once,NA,17
TGTGCCAGCAGTCCCGGGACTCACTCCTACGAGCAGTACTTC,CASSPGTHSYEQYF,TRBV7-2,TRBJ2-7,NA,NA,14
TGTGCCAGCAGTTTGGACAGCGTGGCTAATGAAAAACTGTTTTTT,CASSLDSVANEKLFF,TRBV28,TRBJ1-4,NA,NA,15
TGTGCCAGCAGTGGGCTAGCGGGGGGGCCCACCGGGGAGCTGTTTTTT,CASSGLAGGPTGELFF,TRBV6-1,TRBJ2-2,NA,TRBD2,16
TGTGCCAGCAGCTTAGGGACAGGGAGCAATCAGCCCCAGCATTTT,CASSLGTGSNQPQHF,TRBV13,TRBJ1-5,NA,TRBD1,15
TGTGCCAGCAACCACCCAGGGGGTACGCAGTATTTT,CASNHPGGTQYF,TRBV11-2,TRBJ2-3,once,TRBD1,12
TGTGCCAGCACCCTCGGGGGGGCGAACACCGGGGAGCTGTTTTTT,CASTLGGANTGELFF,TRBV7-3,TRBJ2-2,NA,TRBD2,15
TGTGCCAGCAGCTTGGTAGTGAACACTGAAGCTTTCTTT,CASSLVVNTEAFF,TRBV7-2,TRBJ1-1,few,NA,13
TGTGCCTGGAGCCGGACAGGGCGACGTGAGCAGTTCTTC,CAWSRTGRREQFF,TRBV30,TRBJ2-1,NA,TRBD1,13
TGTGCCAGCAGTGAGCGAGTGGGGGCAGGGAACACTGAAGCTTTCTTT,CASSERVGAGNTEAFF,TRBV2,TRBJ1-1,NA,NA,16
TGTGCCAGCAGTGGGCGAGGGGACAGGGGATCGGGTGAAAAACTGTTTTTT,CASSGRGDRGSGEKLFF,TRBV28,TRBJ1-4,NA,TRBD1,17
TGTGCCAGCTCACCACCAGCAGGGTTCACAGATACGCAGTATTTT,CASSPPAGFTDTQYF,TRBV18,TRBJ2-3,NA,NA,15
TGTGCCAGTAGCCCCGGGAGTGGGAAAAACATTCAGTACTTC,CASSPGSGKNIQYF,TRBV19,TRBJ2-4,NA,NA,14
TGTGCCAGCAGCCTGACAGGGGCCCGAGGCTATGGCTACACCTTC,CASSLTGARGYGYTF,TRBV7-2,TRBJ1-2,NA,TRBD1,15
TGTGCCAGCAGCCGGGACAGGGCTGGAAACACCATATATTTT,CASSRDRAGNTIYF,TRBV9,TRBJ1-3,few,TRBD1,14
TGCGCCAGCAGCAAGGGACAGGGGACGGAAGAAAAACTGTTTTTT,CASSKGQGTEEKLFF,TRBV5-1,TRBJ1-4,NA,TRBD1,15
TGTGCCAGCAGCTTTTCGGGACAGGGATTCGAGCAGTACTTC,CASSFSGQGFEQYF,TRBV7-9,TRBJ2-7,NA,TRBD1,14
TGTGCCAGCAGGACAAAACAGGGTTCCACTGAAGCTTTCTTT,CASRTKQGSTEAFF,TRBV27,TRBJ1-1,few,NA,14
TGTGCCACCAGCAGGGACTTATTTGCAACTAATGAAAAACTGTTTTTT,CATSRDLFATNEKLFF,TRBV15,TRBJ1-4,NA,NA,16
TGTGCCAGCTCACCACCGGGGGCGGGGGGGCACGAGCAGTACTTC,CASSPPGAGGHEQYF,TRBV18,TRBJ2-7,few,TRBD2,15
TGTGCCAGCAATCCTAGCGGGAACACCGGGGAGCTGTTTTTT,CASNPSGNTGELFF,TRBV6-5,TRBJ2-2,NA,TRBD2,14
TGTGCCAGCAGCTTGGGTGGTTTTGCTACCTATGGCTACACCTTC,CASSLGGFATYGYTF,TRBV5-6,TRBJ1-2,few,NA,15
TGCGCCAGCAGCCAAGATTGGACAGGGTTGCAGCCCCAGCATTTT,CASSQDWTGLQPQHF,TRBV4-3,TRBJ1-5,NA,TRBD1,15
TGTGCCAGCAGTCCAGGGATGAACACTGAAGCTTTCTTT,CASSPGMNTEAFF,TRBV7-9,TRBJ1-1,NA,NA,13
TGTGCCTGGAGTTCGGGACAGGGCGGACAGCCCCAGCATTTT,CAWSSGQGGQPQHF,TRBV30,TRBJ1-5,NA,TRBD1,14
TGTGCCAGCAGTGAACATGGGAACAGGGGTCCCGCTTCCTATGGCTACACCTTC,CASSEHGNRGPASYGYTF,TRBV25-1,TRBJ1-2,NA,TRBD1,18
TGTGCCAGCAGTACAGGGGGCCGTGGTGGCTACACCTTC,CASSTGGRGGYTF,TRBV2,TRBJ1-2,NA,TRBD1,13
TGTGCCAGCAGCTTCCCTAGCGGGGGGGGGACAGATACGCAGTATTTT,CASSFPSGGGTDTQYF,TRBV5-4,TRBJ2-3,NA,TRBD2,16
TGTGCCAGCAGCCAGATCGGGACAGGGTTCTCCTACGAGCAGTACTTC,CASSQIGTGFSYEQYF,TRBV14,TRBJ2-7,NA,TRBD1,16
TGTGCCAGCAGCCCCCGGACAGGGGGCCACGAGCAGTACTTC,CASSPRTGGHEQYF,TRBV7-2,TRBJ2-7,NA,TRBD1,14
TGTGCCAGCTCACCAGCGGGGATCTCTGGAAACACCATATATTTT,CASSPAGISGNTIYF,TRBV18,TRBJ1-3,NA,NA,15
TGTGCCTGGGAATCCGGGAGATACATCAACACAGATACGCAGTATTTT,CAWESGRYINTDTQYF,TRBV30,TRBJ2-3,NA,NA,16
TGTGCCAGCAGTCCGGGTTCCTACGAGCAGTACTTC,CASSPGSYEQYF,TRBV27,TRBJ2-7,few,NA,12
TGTGCCAGTAGCCCGGACGGGACTCCCTGGACTGGGGCCAACGTCCTGACTTTC,CASSPDGTPWTGANVLTF,TRBV19,TRBJ2-6,NA,NA,18
TGTGCCAGCAGTACGCCAGGGGGGTCCACAAACATTCAGTACTTC,CASSTPGGSTNIQYF,TRBV28,TRBJ2-4,once,NA,15
TGTGCCAGCAGGTCCGCCCCCGGGGGTGGAGAGGCCCAGTACTTC,CASRSAPGGGEAQYF,TRBV2,TRBJ2-5,NA,NA,15
TGTGCCAGCAGTGGCGGTTTGGGGCGAGAGACCCAGTACTTC,CASSGGLGRETQYF,TRBV6-5,TRBJ2-5,NA,NA,14
TGCGCCAGCAGCCAAGCTACCTACGACAGCTACTCCTACGAGCAGTACTTC,CASSQATYDSYSYEQYF,TRBV5-1,TRBJ2-7,NA,NA,17
TGTGCCATCAGTGAGTATACAGGGGGTGTTACTGAAGCTTTCTTT,CAISEYTGGVTEAFF,TRBV10-3,TRBJ1-1,NA,TRBD1,15
TGCGCCAGCAGCCAAGAAGACCCAGGGCCTTACAATCAGCCCCAGCATTTT,CASSQEDPGPYNQPQHF,TRBV4-1,TRBJ1-5,few,NA,17
TGTGCCAGCAGCTTAAGGCTAGCGGGCGCAGATACGCAGTATTTT,CASSLRLAGADTQYF,TRBV7-9,TRBJ2-3,NA,TRBD2,15